The 24 T cell receptor beta chains below come from one sample, sequenced in a study of identical twins. TCRdb ran MiXCR on the 5' RACE reads and lists one entry per CDR3 protein. The sample holds approximately 300,000 distinct CDR3 sequences; nearly 9.5% are singletons and the top ten take 6% to 8.5%. The data also belong to a second study, concerning yellow fever vaccine responses in identical twins.

Sequencing was carried out using CD8+ T cells sorted from blood. Receptor source: a woman aged 18-29 years in good health.

This chain joins TRBV19 and TRBJ2-1; TRBD2 matches 15 bases. Per the germline V gene, CDR1 is LNHDA and CDR2 is SQIVND (reference sequence). The CDR3 spans 16 residues. V lost 6 bases to trimming and J lost 2 bases; unmatched junction nucleotides: 2. The CDR3 DNA is TGTGCCAGTAGCGGACTAGCGGGGGGGGCCTACAATGAGCAGTTCTTC. Translation gives CASSGLAGGAYNEQFF.

This clonotype was found a few times. The chain has TRBV7-2 and TRBJ2-7; D gene uncertain. The germline V and J ends were trimmed by 3 bases and 4 bases, with 19 bases remaining between them. The CDR3 consists of 16 residues. CDR1 and CDR2 from the germline V gene are SGHTA and FQGNSA. The DNA for the CDR3 is TGTGCCAGCAGCTTTCTCCCCGAAGGCTTGAAATACGAGCAGTACTTC. Translating gives CASSFLPEGLKYEQYF.

This chain links TRBV7-9 with TRBJ1-2, with 8 bases fitting TRBD1. The J segment lost 6 bases and the V segment lost 4 bases, leaving 4 bases of the junction unmatched. The length of the CDR3 is 13 residues. Germline CDR1 SEHNR, CDR2 FQNEAQ (reference sequence). CDR3 coding DNA: TGTGCCAGCAGCTCAGGGGGCGTGGATGGCTACACCTTC. Translating gives CASSSGGVDGYTF.

This chain joins TRBV7-9 and TRBJ1-1; TRBD1 matches 9 bases. After removal of 1 base from V and 5 bases from J, the junction contained 5 bases not matched to a gene. This CDR3 has 15 amino acids. Germline CDR1 and CDR2: SEHNR and FQNEAQ (reference sequence). The CDR3 loop is CASSLGQGVRTEAFF. The CDR3 region has the DNA TGTGCCAGCAGCTTAGGACAGGGGGTACGGACTGAAGCTTTCTTT.

This clonotype was seen ten or more times. V gene TRBV9 combines with J gene TRBJ1-1; D might be TRBD1 (5 bases). V was trimmed by 1 base and J by 1 base, leaving 11 bases between them. Germline CDR1 is SGDLS and CDR2 is YYNGEE. There are 15 residues in the CDR3. CDR3 protein: CASSVSWGGNTEAFF. The CDR3 DNA is TGTGCCAGCAGCGTATCCTGGGGCGGGAACACTGAAGCTTTCTTT. The full variable domain, in which reference TRBV9 and TRBJ1-1 provide the parts outside the CDR3, is DSGVTQTPKHLITATGQRVTLRCSPRSGDLSVYWYQQSLDQGLQFLIQYYNGEERAKGNILERFSAQQFPDLHSELNLSSLELGDSALYFCASSVSWGGNTEAFFGQGTRLTVV.

This sequence joins TRBV11-2 and TRBJ2-3, with 14 bases identical to TRBD2. Trimming at V came to 5 bases and at J to 8 bases, leaving 9 bases not matched to a gene. Germline CDR1 is SGHAT and CDR2 is FQNNGV. This CDR3 is built from 16 residues. CDR3 in amino acids: CASSIGLAGGHTTQYF. CDR3 bases: TGTGCCAGCAGCATAGGACTAGCGGGAGGACACACTACGCAGTATTTT.

A remark on this clonotype: One end of the junction is discordant with germline, which a read error may explain. The chain joins TRBV7-7 to TRBJ2-5, with 12 bases lining up with TRBD2. The CDR3 extends over 18 amino acids. Looked up from germline, CDR1 is SSHAT and CDR2 is FNYEAQ (reference sequence). CDR3: CASSPTSGGLESGETQYF. CDR3 nucleotides: TGTGCTAGCAGCCCGACTAGCGGGGGCCTCGAGAGCGGTGAGACCCAGTACTTC.

The rearrangement joins TRBV28 to TRBJ2-7; the match to TRBD1 covers 7 bases. The CDR3 loop spans 11 amino acids. From germline, CDR1 is MDHEN and CDR2 SYDVKM. V lost 3 bases to trimming and J lost 13 bases; unmatched junction nucleotides: 6. The CDR3 sequence: CASSFFGQVYF. As DNA, the CDR3 is TGTGCCAGCAGTTTTTTCGGACAGGTATACTTC. Using reference TRBV28 and TRBJ2-7 for the parts outside the CDR3, the full variable domain is DVKVTQSSRYLVKRTGEKVFLECVQDMDHENMFWYRQDPGLGLRLIYFSYDVKMKEKGDIPEGYSVSREKKERFSLILESASTNQTSMYLCASSFFGQVYFGPGTRLTVT.

This clonotype was detected many times. The genes are TRBV2 and TRBJ2-5; D is perhaps TRBD2 (5 bases). This CDR3 spans 16 amino acids. The V and J ends lost 7 bases and 3 bases respectively, with 21 bases between them. Germline values: CDR1 SNHLY, CDR2 FYNNEI. In DNA form, the CDR3 reads TGTGCCAGCACTGGTCTGGCGGGCCCAAAGAAAGAGACCCAGTACTTC. Translating gives CASTGLAGPKKETQYF.

The table lists this clonotype with many counts. The gene calls are TRBV5-1 and TRBJ2-7; D is undetermined. The ends were cut back, 1 base at V and 2 bases at J, with 7 bases in the middle. The germline CDR1 and CDR2 sequences are SGHRS and YFSETQ. CDR3 length equals 13 residues. The CDR3: CASSLQETYEQYF. CDR3 nucleotide sequence: TGCGCCAGCAGCTTGCAGGAGACCTACGAGCAGTACTTC.

This clonotype was observed at least ten times. This sequence joins TRBV7-9 and TRBJ2-1, with 10 bases lining up with TRBD2. Trimming cost V 1 base and J 0 bases; bases outside gene matches: 3. Looked up from germline, CDR1 is SEHNR and CDR2 is FQNEAQ (reference sequence). The CDR3 is made up of 17 amino acids. The CDR3 nucleotides read TGTGCCAGCAGCTTAGTCCCTAGCGGGAGCTCCTACAATGAGCAGTTCTTC. As protein: CASSLVPSGSSYNEQFF. The variable domain in full, with the rest retrieved from reference TRBV7-9 and TRBJ2-1, is DTGVSQNPRHKITKRGQNVTFRCDPISEHNRLYWYRQTLGQGPEFLTYFQNEAQLEKSRLLSDRFSAERPKGSFSTLEIQRTEQGDSAMYLCASSLVPSGSSYNEQFFGPGTRLTVL.

The chain is built from TRBV27 and TRBJ2-7; possibly TRBD1 for D (6 bases). V lost 2 bases to trimming and J lost 2 bases, with 13 bases between them. CDR3 length: 15 amino acids. Germline lookup yields CDR1 MNHEY and CDR2 SMNVEV (reference sequence). The CDR3 is CASSLQDSLTYEQYF. CDR3 coding DNA: TGTGCCAGCAGTTTACAGGACAGCTTAACCTACGAGCAGTACTTC.

The rearrangement uses TRBV12-3 or TRBV12-4 and TRBJ2-3; 9 bases fit TRBD2. The length of the CDR3 is 16 residues. With V trimmed by 5 bases and J by 2 bases, 8 bases remained unmatched. The CDR3: CASSPMLAGTTDTQYF. As DNA, the CDR3 is TGTGCCAGCAGTCCTATGCTAGCGGGGACCACAGATACGCAGTATTTT.

This clonotype has a count of ten or more. V usage is TRBV6-2 or TRBV6-3 and J usage is TRBJ2-1; D ambiguous. Trimming shortened V by 4 bases and J by 0 bases, and 7 bases separated the two germline ends. CDR1 and CDR2 (germline): MNHEY, SVGEGT. The CDR3 length is 14 residues. The CDR3 sequence is CASSSGSSYNEQFF. In nucleotides, the CDR3 is TGTGCCAGCAGTTCTGGCAGCTCCTACAATGAGCAGTTCTTC.

This clonotype has a count of ten or more. This chain uses TRBV15 with TRBJ2-2; 10 positions agree with TRBD1. The CDR3 loop spans 16 amino acids. V was pared by 3 bases and J by 4 bases, with 5 bases of the junction left unmatched. Germline loops: CDR1 LNHNV, CDR2 YYDKDF (reference sequence). CDR3 nucleotide sequence: TGTGCCACCAGCAGTCAGGGACAGGGGAGCACCGGGGAGCTGTTTTTT. This translates into CATSSQGQGSTGELFF. The full variable domain, in which reference TRBV15 and TRBJ2-2 provide the parts outside the CDR3, is DAMVIQNPRYQVTQFGKPVTLSCSQTLNHNVMYWYQQKSSQAPKLLFHYYDKDFNNEADTPDNFQSRRPNTSFCFLDIRSPGLGDTAMYLCATSSQGQGSTGELFFGEGSRLTVL.

At least ten counts were recorded for this clonotype. The chain uses TRBV20-1 and TRBJ2-7; TRBD1 might be the D (6 bases). V was cut by 1 base and J by 5 bases, with 12 bases left in between. The CDR3 is made up of 13 amino acids. The germline V gene has CDR1 DFQATT and CDR2 SNEGSKA (reference sequence). The CDR3, as DNA: TGCAGTGCTAGAGCTCAGGGGATACACGAGCAGTACTTC. This sequence encodes CSARAQGIHEQYF.

This clonotype showed up many times. The chain couples TRBV29-1 to TRBJ2-1, with 14 bases lining up with TRBD2. Germline lookup yields CDR1 SQVTM and CDR2 ANQGSEA. Unmatched junction bases numbered 6, after V lost 3 bases and J lost 5 bases. The length of the CDR3 is 16 residues. In DNA form, the CDR3 reads TGCAGCGTTGAGGGACTAGCGGGAGCGCACAACAATGAGCAGTTCTTC. Protein: CSVEGLAGAHNNEQFF.

The rearrangement links TRBV21-1 to TRBJ1-2; the table's D call, TRBD1, was not checked against the DNA. TRBV21-1 is an annotated pseudogene. This CDR3 contains 15 residues. The CDR3 DNA sequence: TGTGCCAGCAGCCCTCGGACAGGGGGATTCTATGGCTACACCTTC. This encodes CASSPRTGGFYGYTF.

This chain uses TRBV2 with TRBJ2-5; D remains unclear. The CDR3 loop spans 15 amino acids. Germline lookup yields CDR1 SNHLY and CDR2 FYNNEI. Deletions cut 0 bases from V and 3 bases from J, with 11 bases between. CDR3 region: CASSEASGSKETQYF. DNA of the CDR3: TGTGCCAGCAGTGAAGCGTCGGGCTCGAAAGAGACCCAGTACTTC.

There are a few counts of this clonotype. This chain connects TRBV5-1 to TRBJ1-1, with D unclear. The CDR3 is made up of 13 amino acids. From germline, CDR1 is SGHRS and CDR2 YFSETQ. The V gene lost 3 bases and the J gene lost 1 base, with 7 bases spanning the gap. The CDR3 is CASSWDENTEAFF. Written as DNA, the CDR3 is TGCGCCAGCAGCTGGGATGAGAACACTGAAGCTTTCTTT.

The rearrangement joins TRBV27 to TRBJ2-2; 8 bases map to TRBD2. Per germline, CDR1 MNHEY and CDR2 SMNVEV (reference sequence). The CDR3 contains 19 residues. The V and J ends lost 4 bases and 3 bases, in that order; junction bases with no gene match: 16. In nucleotides, the CDR3 is TGTGCCAGCAGTTCCGCCACCGGGAGGGGACTGGGTTACACCGGGGAGCTGTTTTTT. It yields the protein CASSSATGRGLGYTGELFF.

This clonotype was counted a few times. The V call is TRBV20-1, the J call TRBJ2-2, with D maybe TRBD1 (6 bases). The CDR3 runs to 14 residues. Per germline, CDR1 DFQATT and CDR2 SNEGSKA (reference sequence). The germline V and J ends were trimmed by 1 base and 3 bases, with 9 bases remaining between them. The CDR3 coding sequence is TGCAGTGCTAGAGGCCAGGGGTACACCGGGGAGCTGTTTTTT. Translated: CSARGQGYTGELFF.

This clonotype appeared many times. The CDR3 spells CASSHNGLTYEQYF. CDR3 DNA sequence: TGTGCCAGCAGTCATAACGGGTTGACCTACGAGCAGTACTTC. This chain connects TRBV12-3 or TRBV12-4 to TRBJ2-7; D not resolved. Trimming stripped 5 bases from V and 2 bases from J, with 13 bases between. The CDR3 has 14 amino acids.

There are many counts of this clonotype. The chain recombines TRBV6-2 or TRBV6-3 with TRBJ2-5; 7 bases map to TRBD1. J was trimmed by 5 bases and V by 5 bases; bases with no gene match: 8. Germline loops: CDR1 MNHEY, CDR2 SVGEGT. The CDR3 covers 14 residues. CDR3 nucleotide sequence: TGTGCCAGCAGTCCTATCTCACAGGGGGAGACCCAGTACTTC. Amino acid sequence: CASSPISQGETQYF.